The 30 T cell receptor beta chains listed next were all sequenced from one sample in a study of CD8+ T cells in alopecia areata (dated by TCRdb to 2016 to 2019). The label giving this sample's time point can be read as: about four weeks on oral tofacitinib. The treatment or condition label for this specimen denotes: oral pan-JAK inhibitor, 5-10 mg twice daily. Library construction relied on the immunoSEQ multiplex PCR assay. RNA was extracted from all samples and reverse transcribed into cDNA as template for TCR sequencing. This is the immuneACCESS table as TCRdb keeps it, with only in-frame sequences that have V and J called. A part of the clones is gone; compared with another copy, unresolved V genes explain less than half, and the rest is unexplained. This sample lists some 200,000 clones; 50% to 60% were detected once. The ten top clones hold 3% to 3.5% of the sample. The specimen was CD4+ T cells sorted from blood, collected at week 4, from a patient treated with tofacitinib. All receptors derive from a human donor with alopecia areata.

This clone was counted a few times. The V call is TRBV28, the J call TRBJ1-1, with D perhaps matching TRBD1 (5 bases). The CDR3 consists of 14 residues. Per the germline V gene, CDR1 is MDHEN and CDR2 is SYDVKM. Trimming left V 5 bases short and J 7 bases short, with 17 bases between. The CDR3 region has the DNA TGTGCCAGCAGTCTCGGGACCCCGAGGGGTGAAGCTTTCTTT. Translation gives CASSLGTPRGEAFF.

This clone was observed a few times. The V call is TRBV30, the J call TRBJ2-7; 9 bases are shared with TRBD1. After removal of 6 bases from V and 0 bases from J, the junction contained 6 bases not matched to a gene. Germline V CDR1 and CDR2: GTSNPN, SVGIG (reference sequence). CDR3 length: 14 residues. As DNA, the CDR3 is TGTGCCTGCGGGGACAGGGAGGTCTCCTACGAGCAGTACTTC. Translation: CACGDREVSYEQYF.

V gene TRBV30 combines with J gene TRBJ1-2; no reliable D call. Germline-derived CDR1 and CDR2 are GTSNPN and SVGIG (reference sequence). Trimming cost V 0 bases and J 4 bases, with 15 bases left between them. CDR3 length: 15 residues. The CDR3 sequence: CAWSVRGRAFYGYTF. DNA for the CDR3: TGTGCCTGGAGTGTACGCGGCCGAGCATTCTATGGCTACACCTTC.

The gene calls are TRBV9 and TRBJ2-3; 10 bases fit TRBD1. Germline V gene data show CDR1 as SGDLS and CDR2 as YYNGEE. The trim removed 5 bases at V and 2 bases at J, leaving 5 bases unmatched. This CDR3 is built from 15 residues. CDR3 protein: CASSTGTGATDTQYF. The CDR3 bases are TGTGCCAGCAGTACCGGGACAGGGGCCACAGATACGCAGTATTTT.

The chain employs TRBV25-1 and TRBJ1-5; D is unclear. The CDR3 has 15 residues. Germline V gene lookup returns CDR1 MGHDK and CDR2 SYGVNS. Trimming removed 7 bases at V and 1 base at J, with 14 bases between. In DNA, the CDR3 is TGTGCCAGCAAAACGTCTGCTAGCAGCAATCAGCCCCAGCATTTT. Translation gives CASKTSASSNQPQHF.

The CDR3 sequence is CSVDRVNRDGRNQPQHF. The CDR3 nucleotides are TGCAGCGTTGATAGGGTAAACAGGGATGGGCGCAATCAGCCCCAGCATTTT. The chain uses TRBV29-1 and TRBJ1-5; D is possibly TRBD1 (6 bases). Per the germline V gene, CDR1 is SQVTM and CDR2 is ANQGSEA. Trimming pared 3 bases from V and 2 bases from J, leaving 20 bases between. The CDR3 length is 17 residues.

In this sample, this clone turned up a few times. The rearrangement uses TRBV30 and TRBJ2-5, with TRBD1 as a possible D gene (5 bases). The CDR3 totals 10 residues. V was trimmed by 4 bases and J by 5 bases, leaving 5 bases between them. The V gene's germline CDR1 is GTSNPN and CDR2 SVGIG (reference sequence). Here the CDR3 DNA reads TGTGCCTGGAAGGGGGAGACCCAGTACTTC. It specifies CAWKGETQYF.

The chain employs TRBV9 and TRBJ2-7, with 10 bases matching TRBD1. Germline loops: CDR1 SGDLS, CDR2 YYNGEE. The V and J ends lost 2 bases and 5 bases, in that order; junction bases with no gene match: 4. The CDR3 loop spans 14 amino acids. The CDR3 here is CASSVGTGEHEQYF. The CDR3, as DNA: TGTGCCAGCAGCGTTGGGACAGGGGAGCACGAGCAGTACTTC.

This chain joins TRBV7-2 and TRBJ2-5, with D possibly called TRBD1 or TRBD2 (5 bases each). The CDR3 totals 15 residues. Germline loops: CDR1 SGHTA, CDR2 FQGNSA. The germline V and J ends were trimmed by 5 bases and 5 bases, with 18 bases remaining between them. The CDR3 nucleotides are TGTGCCAGCAGCCCCCGGCACTTCGAGGGGGAGACCCAGTACTTC. Residues: CASSPRHFEGETQYF.

This clone was seen more than once but under ten times. The chain joins TRBV7-8 to TRBJ2-5, with 9 bases that match TRBD1. V shed 5 bases, J shed 7 bases, and the junction held 11 bases outside the gene matches. Germline loops: CDR1 SGHVS, CDR2 FQNEAQ. This CDR3 comprises 15 residues. The CDR3 DNA is TGTGCCAGCAGCCCAGGGACAGGGCCGTCCGGGACCCAGTACTTC. It is translated as CASSPGTGPSGTQYF. The full variable domain, completed using reference TRBV7-8 and TRBJ2-5, is GAGVSQSPRYKVAKRGQDVALRCDPISGHVSLFWYQQALGQGPEFLTYFQNEAQLDKSGLPSDRFFAERPEGSVSTLKIQRTQQEDSAVYLCASSPGTGPSGTQYFGPGTRLLVL.

The chain recombines TRBV9 with TRBJ1-5; TRBD1 matches at 8 bases. The trim removed 3 bases at V and 0 bases at J, leaving 2 bases unmatched. The CDR3 has 15 amino acids. CDR1 SGDLS and CDR2 YYNGEE come from the germline V gene. The CDR3 region has the DNA TGTGCCAGCAGCGCACAGGGGGATAGCAATCAGCCCCAGCATTTT. It codes for CASSAQGDSNQPQHF.

Turning to this clone: This sample also contains other DNA sequences that code for the same CDR3. This sequence joins TRBV7-2 and TRBJ1-3, with D unclear. Germline V CDR1 and CDR2: SGHTA, FQGNSA. This CDR3 comprises 14 residues. Deletions cut 0 bases from V and 0 bases from J, with 3 bases between. The CDR3 loop reads CASSLAGSGNTIYF. The DNA for the CDR3 is TGTGCCAGCAGCTTAGCCGGCTCTGGAAACACCATATATTTT.

The CDR3 coding sequence is TGTGCCTGGAGTTACCAGGGTTTTGGAAACACCATATATTTT. Its protein is CAWSYQGFGNTIYF. The chain joins TRBV30 to TRBJ1-3, with D possibly TRBD1 on 5 matching bases. Germline CDR1 and CDR2: GTSNPN and SVGIG (reference sequence). The V and J ends lost 2 bases and 3 bases respectively, with 11 bases between them. The CDR3 is 14 residues long.

This chain connects TRBV27 to TRBJ1-2; 7 nucleotides align to TRBD1. The CDR3 loop spans 12 amino acids. The germline gives CDR1 MNHEY, CDR2 SMNVEV (reference sequence). The junction had 5 bases not matched to a gene; V was cut back by 6 bases and J by 7 bases. The CDR3 coding sequence is TGTGCCAGCAGCACCAGGGGGGGTGGCTACACCTTC. It translates to CASSTRGGGYTF.

The J gene is TRBJ2-2, the V gene TRBV30, with TRBD2 identical over 7 bases. Germline V gene lookup returns CDR1 GTSNPN and CDR2 SVGIG (reference sequence). This CDR3 is built from 14 residues. The V and J ends lost 8 bases and 3 bases, in that order; junction bases with no gene match: 9. The CDR3 protein is CARTGGFDTGELFF. In nucleotides, the CDR3 is TGTGCCCGGACCGGGGGGTTCGACACCGGGGAGCTGTTTTTT.

The chain has TRBV2 and TRBJ1-1; D not certain. The CDR3 spans 13 residues. V was cut by 6 bases and J by 3 bases, with 11 bases left in between. The V gene's germline CDR1 is SNHLY and CDR2 FYNNEI. In nucleotides, the CDR3 is TGTGCCAGCAGGACCCGGAGGGACACTGAAGCTTTCTTT. As protein: CASRTRRDTEAFF.

Turning to this clone: The sample carries other DNA sequences with the same CDR3. This chain joins TRBV30 and TRBJ1-1; D is ambiguous. The CDR3 has 11 amino acids. Trimming took off 3 bases at V and 1 base at J, with 3 bases between the two ends. Germline CDR1 reads GTSNPN; CDR2 reads SVGIG (reference sequence). CDR3: CAWRGNTEAFF. The DNA of the CDR3 is TGTGCCTGGAGAGGGAACACTGAAGCTTTCTTT. Combining the CDR3 with reference TRBV30 and TRBJ1-1 gives the whole variable domain SQTIHQWPATLVQPVGSPLSLECTVEGTSNPNLYWYRQAAGRGLQLLFYSVGIGQISSEVPQNLSASRPQDRQFILSSKKLLLSDSGFYLCAWRGNTEAFFGQGTRLTVV.

The chain links TRBV30 to TRBJ1-2; a weak D match, TRBD1 (5 bases). Germline CDR1 is GTSNPN and CDR2 is SVGIG (reference sequence). V lost 8 bases, J lost 3 bases, and 16 bases lay in between. The CDR3 has 13 amino acids. The CDR3 DNA is TGTGCCCTAAGCCTCAGGGTCGACTATGGCTACACCTTC. This gives the protein CALSLRVDYGYTF.

The V call is TRBV7-9, the J call TRBJ1-2; the D gene is possibly TRBD1 (5 bases). The CDR3 totals 15 residues. V lost 0 bases and J 1 base, leaving 9 bases between the germline ends. Germline V gene sequence: CDR1 SEHNR, CDR2 FQNEAQ (reference sequence). CDR3 nucleotide sequence: TGTGCCAGCAGCTTAGCTGTCGGGGGTAACTATGGCTACACCTTC. Its translation: CASSLAVGGNYGYTF.

The rearrangement joins TRBV30 to TRBJ2-5; D call uncertain. V lost 3 bases to trimming and J lost 1 base, with 9 bases between them. The CDR3 totals 13 residues. The germline V gene encodes CDR1 GTSNPN and CDR2 SVGIG (reference sequence). The CDR3 here is CAWSAQTQETQYF. The CDR3 nucleotides read TGTGCCTGGAGCGCGCAAACCCAAGAGACCCAGTACTTC.

The chain is built from TRBV25-1 and TRBJ2-1; no reliable D call. V was pared by 6 bases and J by 4 bases, with 7 bases between. The CDR3 is made up of 12 amino acids. Germline CDR1 reads MGHDK; CDR2 reads SYGVNS. CDR3 sequence (DNA): TGTGCCAGCAGGCAGAAATACAATGAGCAGTTCTTC. Protein: CASRQKYNEQFF.

This chain joins TRBV30 and TRBJ2-2; 12 bases match TRBD2. Per germline, CDR1 GTSNPN and CDR2 SVGIG (reference sequence). The length of the CDR3 is 16 residues. The V and J ends lost 8 bases and 4 bases, in that order; junction bases with no gene match: 11. The CDR3 nucleotides read TGTGCCAGCAGCGAACTAGCGGGGGGCGGCACCGGGGAGCTGTTTTTT. Amino acid sequence: CASSELAGGGTGELFF.

This clone was observed a handful of times. The chain has TRBV10-2 and TRBJ1-2, with D possibly being TRBD1 (5 bases). Trimming shortened V by 8 bases and J by 3 bases, and 16 bases separated the two germline ends. CDR1 and CDR2 from the germline V gene are WSHSY and SAAADI. The CDR3 runs 14 residues. CDR3: CASQKVQGDYGYTF. Here the CDR3 DNA reads TGCGCCAGCCAGAAGGTGCAGGGCGACTATGGCTACACCTTC.

The rearrangement links TRBV5-4 to TRBJ2-1; D unresolved. V dropped 0 bases and J dropped 4 bases, with 8 bases sitting between them. CDR3 length: 14 residues. Per germline, CDR1 SGHNT and CDR2 YYREEE (reference sequence). CDR3 in amino acids: CASSLEGQYNEQFF. In DNA, the CDR3 is TGTGCCAGCAGCTTGGAGGGTCAGTACAATGAGCAGTTCTTC.

This clone showed up just once. This sequence joins TRBV4-2 and TRBJ1-1; D gene unclear. The germline gives CDR1 LGHNA, CDR2 YNFKEQ. This CDR3 comprises 15 residues. Trimming shortened V by 1 base and J by 1 base, and 10 bases separated the two germline ends. The CDR3 nucleotides are TGTGCCAGCAGCCAAGCGGTGAGGGCGAACACTGAAGCTTTCTTT. It yields the protein CASSQAVRANTEAFF.

V and J are TRBV4-2 and TRBJ1-5; no firm D call. The CDR3 is 14 residues long. The V gene lost 7 bases and the J gene lost 0 bases, with 10 bases spanning the gap. CDR1 is LGHNA and CDR2 is YNFKEQ in the germline V gene. CDR3 sequence: CASTTLGSNQPQHF. The CDR3 coding sequence is TGTGCCAGCACGACACTTGGTAGCAATCAGCCCCAGCATTTT.

This clone has just a few counts. This chain links TRBV7-2 with TRBJ2-2; the D gene is possibly TRBD1 (6 bases). From germline, CDR1 is SGHTA and CDR2 FQGNSA. The CDR3 length is 16 residues. V lost 2 bases and J lost 1, with 11 bases in between. CDR3 bases: TGTGCCAGCAGCTTACTCCCGGGACAGAACACCGGGGAGCTGTTTTTT. Translating it yields CASSLLPGQNTGELFF.

V gene TRBV27 combines with J gene TRBJ1-2, with 9 bases identical to TRBD1. Trimming removed 0 bases from V and 3 bases from J; junction bases left unmatched: 2. CDR3 length equals 15 residues. Looked up from germline, CDR1 is MNHEY and CDR2 is SMNVEV (reference sequence). CDR3: CASSLSRDRDYGYTF. CDR3 bases: TGTGCCAGCAGTTTATCCCGGGACAGGGACTATGGCTACACCTTC.

The V and J genes are TRBV25-1 and TRBJ2-5, with D possibly being TRBD1 (5 bases). Per the germline V gene, CDR1 is MGHDK and CDR2 is SYGVNS. The CDR3 has 14 amino acids. V was trimmed by 6 bases and J by 4 bases, leaving 15 bases between them. The CDR3 protein is CASRRGPGSETQYF. The DNA for the CDR3 is TGTGCCAGCAGAAGGGGCCCCGGGTCAGAGACCCAGTACTTC.

This clone was detected a few times. The sample contains more than one DNA sequence encoding this CDR3. This rearrangement joins TRBV29-1 to TRBJ2-5; either TRBD1 or TRBD2 may supply D (5 bases each). Germline V gene sequence: CDR1 SQVTM, CDR2 ANQGSEA. The CDR3 contains 11 residues. V was cut by 7 bases and J by 7 bases, with 13 bases left in between. The CDR3 here is CSEGPRGTQYF. The DNA of the CDR3 is TGCAGCGAGGGGCCGAGGGGGACCCAGTACTTC.